What follows are 21 T cell receptor beta chains derived from one specimen sequenced in a study of CD8+CD57+ T cells in acquired aplastic anemia. TCR beta VDJ and CDR3 were profiled, and genomic DNA was the template. TCRdb processed the reads anew with MiXCR; each CDR3 protein has one entry. The repertoire holds 80,000 to 100,000 distinct CDR3 sequences, with around two thirds as singletons. By flow cytometry, patients selected for sequencing had shown an expansion of CD8+CD57+ cells. Sample: sorted CD4+, CD8+, or CD8+CD57+ T cells (not recorded which) from PBMCs. The receptor set was obtained from a human donor with aplastic anemia.

Only one count was recorded for this clonotype. The J gene is TRBJ1-1, the V gene TRBV20-1, with D possibly TRBD1 on 5 matching bases. This CDR3 region has 14 residues. The V end was cut by 0 bases, the J end by 1 base, with 9 bases between. Germline assignment: CDR1 DFQATT and CDR2 SNEGSKA (reference sequence). The CDR3 DNA reads TGCAGTGCTAGAGATAGTGGGGGGAACACTGAAGCTTTCTTT. Protein sequence: CSARDSGGNTEAFF.

The chain carries TRBV3-1 and TRBJ2-1; D ambiguous. The CDR3 spans 17 residues. With 0 bases removed from V and 0 bases from J, the gap between germline ends came to 12 bases. The germline V gene encodes CDR1 LGHDT and CDR2 YNNKEL (reference sequence). CDR3 DNA: TGTGCCAGCAGCCAAGATACGGCCGCCGGCTCCTACAATGAGCAGTTCTTC. It is translated as CASSQDTAAGSYNEQFF.

The chain links TRBV10-3 to TRBJ2-2; D not resolved. The CDR3 is made up of 14 amino acids. Germline assignment: CDR1 ENHRY and CDR2 SYGVKD. V was shortened by 4 bases and J by 4 bases, with 10 bases between the two germline ends. CDR3 nucleotides: TGTGCCATCAGTGCGCTGGACGCCACCGGGGAGCTGTTTTTT. It translates to CAISALDATGELFF.

This clonotype was found many times. This chain uses TRBV4-2 with TRBJ2-7; 7 nucleotides match TRBD2. This CDR3 is 14 amino acids long. Germline V gene sequence: CDR1 LGHNA, CDR2 YNFKEQ. J was trimmed by 3 bases and V by 1 base; bases with no gene match: 3. The CDR3 region is CASSQGEGLYEQYF. The CDR3 DNA follows: TGTGCCAGCAGCCAAGGGGAGGGGCTCTACGAGCAGTACTTC.

In nucleotides, the CDR3 is TGCGCCAGCCTTCGAGACCCTAGCACAGATACGCAGTATTTT. This codes for CASLRDPSTDTQYF. The V and J genes are TRBV5-1 and TRBJ2-3; D gene uncertain. The CDR3 covers 14 residues. The germline V and J ends were trimmed by 7 bases and 0 bases, with 12 bases remaining between them. Germline-derived CDR1 and CDR2 are SGHRS and YFSETQ. Supplemented by reference TRBV5-1 and TRBJ2-3, the full variable domain reads KAGVTQTPRYLIKTRGQQVTLSCSPISGHRSVSWYQQTPGQGLQFLFEYFSETQRNKGNFPGRFSGRQFSNSRSEMNVSTLELGDSALYLCASLRDPSTDTQYFGPGTRLTVL.

This clonotype was counted a single time. The chain employs TRBV14 and TRBJ2-7; D may correspond to TRBD1 or TRBD2 (6 bases each). Germline V gene lookup returns CDR1 SGHDN and CDR2 FVKESK. Trimming stripped 0 bases from V and 6 bases from J, with 15 bases between. This CDR3 has 15 amino acids. In nucleotides, the CDR3 is TGTGCCAGCAGCCAAGATGTGGGGGGCCTTACCGAGCAGTACTTC. Encoded protein: CASSQDVGGLTEQYF.

V and J are TRBV15 and TRBJ1-1, with 8 bases that match TRBD1. CDR1 LNHNV and CDR2 YYDKDF come from the germline V gene (reference sequence). V dropped 4 bases and J dropped 6; count of bases not matched to a gene: 4. This CDR3 has 13 amino acids. The CDR3 sequence: CATSITGGAEAFF. The CDR3, as DNA: TGTGCCACCAGCATAACAGGGGGGGCTGAAGCTTTCTTT.

The gene calls are TRBV24-1 and TRBJ1-1, with 8 bases lining up with TRBD1. J gave up 7 bases and V 8 bases, and 8 bases lay outside the gene matches. Looked up from germline, CDR1 is KGHDR and CDR2 is SFDVKD. This CDR3 spans 13 amino acids. The chain's CDR3 is CATNRGGGGEAFF. CDR3 nucleotide sequence: TGTGCCACCAACAGGGGGGGAGGGGGTGAAGCTTTCTTT.

This clonotype was counted a single time. The rearrangement uses TRBV24-1 and TRBJ1-2; TRBD1 matches at 9 bases. Trimming removed 2 bases from V and 4 bases from J; junction bases left unmatched: 7. The CDR3 extends over 16 amino acids. Germline CDR1 reads KGHDR; CDR2 reads SFDVKD. CDR3 DNA sequence: TGTGCCACCAGTGATTCCGGGACAGGGATTGGCTATGGCTACACCTTC. Amino acids: CATSDSGTGIGYGYTF.

V gene TRBV20-1 combines with J gene TRBJ2-5, with D unclear. The CDR3 is 11 residues long. Germline V gene lookup returns CDR1 DFQATT and CDR2 SNEGSKA (reference sequence). Trimming cost V 3 bases and J 7 bases, with 9 bases left between them. The CDR3 DNA reads TGCAGTGCTAGCGGTCTGGGGACCCAGTACTTC. It is translated as CSASGLGTQYF.

V is TRBV20-1 and J is TRBJ1-1; perhaps TRBD1 as D (5 bases). V was trimmed by 3 bases and J by 1 base, leaving 15 bases between them. Germline CDR1 reads DFQATT; CDR2 reads SNEGSKA (reference sequence). CDR3 length: 15 residues. The chain's CDR3 is CSASGGFTGNTEAFF. CDR3 DNA sequence: TGCAGTGCTAGCGGGGGGTTTACAGGGAACACTGAAGCTTTCTTT.

The J gene is TRBJ2-7, the V gene TRBV11-1; tentatively, D is TRBD1 (6 bases). V shed 5 bases and J shed 5 bases, with 19 bases lying between them. The length of the CDR3 is 15 residues. The germline CDR1 and CDR2 sequences are SGHAT and FQDESV (reference sequence). In nucleotides, the CDR3 is TGTGCCAGCAGCCCGGACAGTAGGGTATTAAACGAGCAGTACTTC. Translated: CASSPDSRVLNEQYF.

The chain carries TRBV20-1 and TRBJ2-2; D tentatively reads TRBD1 or TRBD2 (5 bases each). The CDR3 has 13 residues. The V gene's germline CDR1 is DFQATT and CDR2 SNEGSKA (reference sequence). V lost 6 bases, J lost 5 bases, and 13 bases lay in between. As DNA, the CDR3 is TGCAGTGCCATGGTGTGGGGGACCGGGGAGCTGTTTTTT. Residues: CSAMVWGTGELFF.

This clonotype was seen a handful of times. The V call is TRBV24-1, the J call TRBJ2-2; D is uncertain. Germline values: CDR1 KGHDR, CDR2 SFDVKD. The V and J ends lost 2 bases and 0 bases respectively, with 9 bases between them. The CDR3 has 16 amino acids. CDR3 protein: CATSDSTRANTGELFF. The CDR3 bases are TGTGCCACCAGTGATTCGACACGAGCGAACACCGGGGAGCTGTTTTTT.

The chain uses TRBV2 and TRBJ2-7; 11 positions match TRBD1. V lost 3 bases and J lost 4; bases outside the gene matches: 5. The CDR3 covers 15 residues. Per germline, CDR1 SNHLY and CDR2 FYNNEI. CDR3 DNA: TGTGCCAGCAGTGAGTCGGGACAGGGGGGTTACGAGCAGTACTTC. Amino acids: CASSESGQGGYEQYF.

The chain carries TRBV24-1 and TRBJ2-5; D is undetermined. Trimming took off 3 bases at V and 4 bases at J, with 14 bases between the two ends. CDR1 and CDR2 from the germline V gene are KGHDR and SFDVKD. CDR3 size: 15 residues. CDR3 in DNA: TGTGCCACCAGTGATCCCCAGAGTTTTGGAGAGACCCAGTACTTC. Translation gives CATSDPQSFGETQYF.

The J gene is TRBJ1-4, the V gene TRBV9; D perhaps matches TRBD1 (5 bases). V dropped 5 bases and J dropped 7 bases, with 9 bases sitting between them. In germline, CDR1 is SGDLS, CDR2 YYNGEE. CDR3 length equals 12 residues. CDR3 protein: CASSTTAEKLFF. CDR3 nucleotides: TGTGCCAGCAGTACGACAGCTGAAAAACTGTTTTTT.

In this sample, this clonotype turned up many times. This chain connects TRBV11-2 to TRBJ2-3, with D unresolved. This CDR3 comprises 12 residues. V was trimmed by 3 bases and J by 4 bases, leaving 5 bases between them. Germline V gene sequence: CDR1 SGHAT, CDR2 FQNNGV. CDR3 residues: CASSFQADTQYF. DNA for the CDR3: TGTGCCAGCAGCTTTCAGGCAGATACGCAGTATTTT. Together with reference TRBV11-2 and TRBJ2-3, the CDR3 gives the full variable domain: EAGVAQSPRYKIIEKRQSVAFWCNPISGHATLYWYQQILGQGPKLLIQFQNNGVVDDSQLPKDRFSAERLKGVDSTLKIQPAKLEDSAVYLCASSFQADTQYFGPGTRLTVL.

This clonotype is a singleton in its sample. Germline is not matched at one junction end, which may reflect a read error. The chain joins TRBV24-1 to TRBJ2-1; 11 bases agree with TRBD1. In germline, CDR1 is KGHDR, CDR2 SFDVKD. This CDR3 comprises 15 residues. The CDR3 sequence is CATSDPRTGGNEQIF. CDR3 nucleotides: TGTGCCACCAGTGATCCCCGGACAGGGGGCAATGAGCAGATCTTC.

The CDR3 nucleotides read TGTGCCACTCGAATCATGGGGAACACTGAAGCTTTCTTT. As protein: CATRIMGNTEAFF. The chain joins TRBV15 to TRBJ1-1; D not certain. There are 13 residues in the CDR3. Germline CDR1 LNHNV, CDR2 YYDKDF (reference sequence). V lost 9 bases and J lost 1, with 12 bases in between.

The CDR3 DNA reads TGTGCCATCAATGACAGGGGAGGGGGATCACCCCTCCACTTT. Its protein product is CAINDRGGGSPLHF. The V call is TRBV10-3, the J call TRBJ1-6; 8 bases match TRBD1. The CDR3 has 14 amino acids. J was trimmed by 10 bases and V by 7 bases; bases with no gene match: 9. The V gene's germline CDR1 is ENHRY and CDR2 SYGVKD.